Here is one TCR beta chain with its context. Its antigen is currently not known. Base qualities are not recorded, but no much larger clone differs from it by a single base. This sample is drawn from a study of siplizumab effects on memory and regulatory T cells (dated by TCRdb to between 2018 and 2021). Describing the broader study: The study looked at the effect of siplizumab, an anti-CD2 antibody, on alloreactive T-cell subsets in allogeneic mixed lymphocyte reactions made from human PBMCs.

Libraries were built with the immunoSEQ multiplex PCR assay. About 10^5 TCR templates per sample were assayed by the deep sequencing platform. Genomic DNA extracted from sorted T cells was the material used for TCRbeta CDR3 sequencing. In the paper's pipeline: Clonal analysis of TCRbeta CDR3 data was done in the R programming language. Unstimulated samples were compared with post-reaction CFSE-low samples to define alloreactive CD4+ and CD8+ clones. Alloreactive CD4+ clones were assigned to regulatory or non-regulatory origin by matching sequences to sorted unstimulated Treg and non-Treg repertoires. The immuneACCESS repertoire file appears here via TCRdb, limited to in-frame rearrangements. These files lack a portion of the clones; in checked studies, under half of the deficit traces to unresolved V genes, and the cause of the others is not known. D and trimming come from the DNA, and the V and J calls and clone size come from that table. The sample table shows approximately 100,000 clones, and about 93% are seen once. Approximately 12% of the sample lies in the top ten.

The investigation overall reported the following: Among mappable alloreactive CD4+ clones, an average Treg-derived fraction of less than 70% was observed with siplizumab, compared with 26.9% in control reactions. Sequences below about 10^-5 frequency were poorly captured, so only a minor fraction of alloreactive clones could be mapped to unstimulated subsets. Whether proliferating Tregs from siplizumab cultures were suppressive was not functionally confirmed. Siplizumab significantly lowered the cumulative frequency of alloreactive sequences that could be traced to unstimulated CD4+ memory T cells. Unstimulated naive T cells appeared to be more diverse than memory T cells, and naive cells seemed to make a substantial contribution to the alloresponse. Roughly 80-95% of proliferating CD4+ or CD8+ clones could not be assigned a naive or memory phenotype.

The CDR3 starts with the cysteine, ends with the phenylalanine, and has 15 residues. Only the CDR3 region is kept as DNA, spanning 45 bases read in frame from base 1. Reading the germline V gene gives CDR1 MNHEY and CDR2 SVGAGI. Sorted unstimulated T cells, along with proliferating T cells recovered from mixed lymphocyte reactions, underwent TCRbeta CDR3 sequencing. Fresh whole blood from roughly 10 HLA-typed healthy donors was used to isolate PBMCs. To map where alloreactive clones came from, unstimulated CD4+ non-regulatory T cells were FACS-sorted. Source material: non-Treg CD4+ T cells sorted from blood. What this sample's cell subset or site label stands for: FACS-sorted unstimulated CD4+ non-regulatory T cells. This TCR was sampled from a human donor in good health. This chain joins TRBV6-5 to TRBJ2-5; TRBD1 matches 7 bases in the middle. The tail of the sequence fits TRBJ2-7 better, so the J call may be wrong. The CDR3 protein is CASSYARGSVYEQYF. The nucleotide sequence reads TGTGCCAGCAGTTACGCCAGGGGGAGTGTATACGAGCAGTACTTC.